This is a list of T cell receptor beta chains from one sample in a study of T cell repertoires in cytomegalovirus infection. TCRdb processed the reads anew with MiXCR; each CDR3 protein has one entry. The table records around 770,000 distinct CDR3 sequences, roughly 28% of them present only once. For these receptors, no antigen is known. This sample comprised cultured CD8+ T cells from PBMCs, obtained from culture after CMV antigen stimulation. The receptor source for this set is a human donor in good health (CMV status not recorded). Some clones in this sample may be carry-over from other donors' samples. The CDR3 runs from the conserved cysteine through the conserved F or W. A D gene is named only where the DNA matches it firmly. Expanded clones are given a class, and other clones once, few, many or no size at all.

J gene	V gene	clone size	D gene	CDR3 protein	CDR3 DNA
TRBJ2-2	TRBV12-3/TRBV12-4	-	-	CASSPPGRGELVF	TGTGCCAGCAGTCCGCCGGGTCGCGGGGAGCTGGTTTTT
TRBJ2-1	TRBV4-1	few	-	CASSQDRAGFYNEQFF	TGCGCCAGCAGCCAAGACCGGGCGGGCTTCTACAATGAGCAGTTCTTC
TRBJ1-1	TRBV4-1	-	TRBD1	CASSQDKGAGYTEAFF	TGCGCCAGCAGCCAAGACAAGGGGGCGGGGTACACTGAAGCTTTCTTT
TRBJ2-1	TRBV5-4	many	-	CASSTGRYRPFSYNEQFF	TGTGCCAGCAGCACGGGGAGGTACAGGCCCTTCTCCTACAATGAGCAGTTCTTC
TRBJ2-1	TRBV7-3	-	-	CARSPVGSYNEQFF	TGTGCCAGGAGCCCCGTCGGCTCCTACAATGAGCAGTTCTTC
TRBJ2-1	TRBV7-9	few	-	CASRTYNEQFF	TGTGCCAGCAGGACCTACAATGAGCAGTTCTTC
TRBJ1-1	TRBV5-1	few	TRBD1	CASSPGTGGAGTEAFF	TGCGCCAGCAGCCCCGGGACAGGGGGCGCGGGCACTGAAGCTTTCTTT
TRBJ2-3	TRBV28	-	-	CASSSRGVRRNTQYF	TGTGCCAGCAGTTCGCGCGGCGTCCGCAGAAATACGCAGTATTTT
TRBJ2-3	TRBV11-2	-	TRBD2	CASSLAQLAGVTDTQYF	TGTGCCAGCAGCTTAGCCCAACTAGCGGGGGTTACAGATACGCAGTATTTT
TRBJ2-3	TRBV12-3/TRBV12-4	-	-	CASSPGPGTQYF	TGTGCCAGCAGTCCAGGTCCCGGTACGCAGTATTTT
TRBJ1-2	TRBV4-1	-	-	CASSQMAGDGYTF	TGCGCCAGCAGCCAAATGGCAGGGGATGGCTACACCTTC
TRBJ1-1	TRBV12-5	-	-	CASGLVRRGAEAFF	TGTGCTAGTGGTTTGGTCAGGCGGGGGGCTGAAGCTTTCTTT
TRBJ2-2	TRBV27	-	-	CASSLRGVWELFF	TGTGCCAGCAGTTTACGAGGAGTTTGGGAGCTGTTTTTT
TRBJ1-4	TRBV6-5	-	TRBD1	CASSLWDRTNEKLFF	TGTGCCAGCAGCCTCTGGGACAGGACGAATGAAAAACTGTTTTTT
TRBJ1-2	TRBV6-6	few	-	CASSRDEPLQGYTF	TGTGCCAGCAGCCGGGACGAGCCCTTACAGGGCTACACCTTC
TRBJ1-2	TRBV27	-	-	CASSGSSGYTF	TGTGCCAGCAGTGGCTCAAGTGGCTACACCTTC
TRBJ2-2	TRBV11-3	-	-	CASSLPSGGGELVF	TGTGCCAGCAGCTTGCCATCGGGGGGCGGGGAGCTGGTTTTT
TRBJ2-3	TRBV6-5	-	-	CASSSFGNTQYF	TGTGCCAGCAGTTCTTTCGGGAATACGCAGTATTTT
TRBJ1-2	TRBV7-9	-	TRBD1	CASSLARDIDRGYAGYTF	TGTGCCAGCAGCTTAGCGCGCGATATAGACAGGGGTTACGCTGGCTACACCTTC
TRBJ1-1	TRBV7-9	-	-	CASSLVFTGGREAFF	TGTGCCAGCAGCTTAGTATTTACGGGGGGACGTGAAGCTTTCTTT
TRBJ1-5	TRBV6-2/TRBV6-3	few	-	CASSYGQHNQPQHF	TGTGCCAGCAGTTACGGGCAGCACAATCAGCCCCAGCATTTT
TRBJ2-3	TRBV27	many	TRBD1	CASSPGTGMQYF	TGTGCCAGCAGTCCCGGGACAGGAATGCAGTATTTT
TRBJ1-1	TRBV19	-	-	CASSPGAGDTEAFF	TGTGCCAGTAGTCCCGGCGCAGGGGACACTGAAGCTTTCTTT
TRBJ1-1	TRBV4-2	few	TRBD1	CASRPTGIPEAFF	TGTGCCAGCCGGCCGACAGGGATTCCTGAAGCTTTCTTT
TRBJ2-1	TRBV12-3/TRBV12-4	many	-	CASSPDPGGGEQFF	TGTGCCAGCAGTCCAGATCCGGGTGGGGGTGAGCAGTTCTTC
TRBJ2-2	TRBV6-2/TRBV6-3	-	TRBD1	CASSEGTGGRDFRTGELFF	TGTGCCAGCAGTGAAGGGACAGGGGGTCGAGATTTTAGGACCGGGGAGCTGTTTTTT
TRBJ2-5	TRBV14	-	-	CASSQHGETQYF	TGTGCCAGCAGCCAACATGGGGAGACCCAGTACTTC
TRBJ2-2	TRBV7-4	-	-	CASSRKTGPPTHTGELFF	TGTGCCAGCAGTCGTAAGACAGGCCCCCCGACCCACACCGGGGAGCTGTTTTTT
TRBJ1-3	TRBV12-3/TRBV12-4	-	-	CVRDLPFCSGNTIYF	TGTGTCCGGGACCTTCCGTTTTGCTCTGGAAACACCATATATTTT
TRBJ2-5	TRBV28	-	-	CASSLYSPYQETQYF	TGTGCCAGCAGTTTATATTCACCGTACCAAGAGACCCAGTACTTC
TRBJ2-1	TRBV19	-	TRBD2	CASSISGGRNNEQFF	TGTGCCAGTAGTATCAGCGGGGGTAGGAACAATGAGCAGTTCTTC
TRBJ1-2	TRBV4-2	few	-	CASSQGAGQVGYTF	TGTGCCAGCAGCCAAGGAGCAGGGCAAGTAGGCTACACCTTC
TRBJ2-5	TRBV6-6	few	-	CASSSNQETQYF	TGTGCCAGCAGTTCAAACCAAGAGACCCAGTACTTC
TRBJ2-1	TRBV27	few	TRBD2	CASSFGRGAYNEQFF	TGTGCCAGCAGTTTTGGACGGGGGGCCTACAATGAGCAGTTCTTC
TRBJ2-7	TRBV4-1	-	-	CASSQGWATGYEQYF	TGCGCCAGCAGCCAAGGATGGGCCACCGGTTACGAGCAGTACTTC
TRBJ2-7	TRBV7-2	many	-	CASSLYWTSYEQYF	TGTGCCAGCAGCCTATACTGGACCTCCTACGAGCAGTACTTC
TRBJ1-2	TRBV7-6	few	-	CASSPTLGTGYGYTF	TGTGCCAGCAGCCCCACATTAGGGACGGGCTATGGCTACACCTTC
TRBJ2-2	TRBV4-1	few	-	CASSQVSGSTGELFF	TGCGCCAGCAGCCAAGTCTCGGGTAGCACCGGGGAGCTGTTTTTT
TRBJ1-2	TRBV20-1	few	-	CSATDERAPYGYTF	TGCAGTGCCACAGATGAGAGGGCTCCCTATGGCTACACCTTC
TRBJ2-1	TRBV20-1	-	TRBD2	CSARGSGGSRNEQFF	TGCAGTGCTAGAGGTTCGGGGGGGTCCCGGAATGAGCAGTTCTTC
TRBJ1-2	TRBV27	-	TRBD1	CASSLFGSPTGSYGYTF	TGTGCCAGCAGTTTATTCGGCTCTCCGACAGGGTCCTATGGCTACACCTTC
TRBJ2-4	TRBV4-3	-	-	CASSHGGVAKNIQYF	TGCGCCAGCAGCCATGGGGGTGTAGCCAAAAACATTCAGTACTTC
TRBJ2-3	TRBV12-3/TRBV12-4	once	-	CASRPRDPGTDTQYF	TGTGCCAGCAGACCCCGGGACCCGGGGACAGATACGCAGTATTTT
TRBJ1-2	TRBV6-6	-	-	CASSYSSGGDPNYGYTF	TGTGCCAGCAGTTACTCGTCGGGAGGAGATCCTAACTATGGCTACACCTTC
TRBJ1-1	TRBV7-6	many	-	CASSLAPGGNTEAFF	TGTGCCAGCAGCTTAGCGCCCGGAGGCAACACTGAAGCTTTCTTT
TRBJ1-4	TRBV28	-	TRBD1	CASLRTGNNEKLFF	TGTGCCAGCTTAAGGACAGGGAATAATGAAAAACTGTTTTTT
TRBJ2-1	TRBV5-8	few	-	CASSFDRIHGGNEQFF	TGTGCCAGCAGCTTTGACCGTATTCATGGTGGTAATGAGCAGTTCTTC
TRBJ2-2	TRBV6-5	few	-	CANSYIHTGELFF	TGTGCCAACAGTTACATCCACACCGGGGAGCTGTTTTTT
TRBJ2-7	TRBV7-9	-	TRBD1	CASSLSPRDSSYEQYF	TGTGCCAGCAGCTTATCACCCCGGGACAGCTCCTACGAGCAGTACTTC